Listed here are 26 T cell receptor beta chains from one sample, sequenced in a study of PD-1 blockade in classical Hodgkin lymphoma. Described time point: cycle 4 day 1 (C4D1), after 5 to 7 weeks of nivolumab. All patients experienced relapse after autologous stem cell transplantation, and brentuximab vedotin exposure was variable. TCRdb keeps only in-frame clones here, not all; method: immunoSEQ multiplex PCR. Of about 38,000 clones listed, over 70% are singletons. The source material was peripheral blood mononuclear cells (PBMCs), sampled before the fourth cycle of nivolumab. These receptors were taken from a human donor with classical Hodgkin lymphoma.

A single count supports this clone. The DNA of the CDR3 is TGCAGTGCTGGGCAGAGGACTGAAGCTTTCTTT. This translates into CSAGQRTEAFF. This sequence joins TRBV20-1 and TRBJ1-1; no clear D gene. The CDR3 loop spans 11 amino acids. CDR1 and CDR2 (germline): DFQATT, SNEGSKA (reference sequence). Trimming pared 5 bases from V and 5 bases from J, leaving 9 bases between.

Here the CDR3 reads CASSPQEKHEQYF. The CDR3 region has the DNA TGCGCCAGCTCCCCACAGGAAAAACACGAGCAGTACTTC. The chain uses TRBV4-1 and TRBJ2-7, with D tentatively TRBD1 (5 bases). Germline V gives CDR1 MGHRA, CDR2 YSYEKL. The CDR3 covers 13 residues. Trimming removed 8 bases at V and 5 bases at J, with 16 bases between.

About this clone: The junction departs from the called germline gene at one end, perhaps through a read error. V is TRBV7-7 and J is TRBJ2-1, with D hard to call. Per germline, CDR1 SSHAT and CDR2 FNYEAQ (reference sequence). The CDR3 is 17 amino acids. CDR3 protein: CASSCEPPRLLYNEQFF. The CDR3, as DNA: TGTGCTAGCAGCTGTGAACCCCCCCGGCTCCTTTACAATGAGCAGTTCTTC.

The rearrangement links TRBV11-2 to TRBJ1-1; perhaps TRBD1 as D (5 bases). The germline V and J ends were trimmed by 0 bases and 5 bases, with 16 bases remaining between them. CDR3 length equals 16 residues. Germline V gene lookup returns CDR1 SGHAT and CDR2 FQNNGV. The CDR3 bases are TGTGCCAGCAGCTTAGAGTTTGGGGCCAGGAAAACTGAAGCTTTCTTT. Translating it yields CASSLEFGARKTEAFF.

The chain joins TRBV19 to TRBJ1-1; TRBD1 is a possible D gene (5 bases). Germline V gene lookup returns CDR1 LNHDA and CDR2 SQIVND (reference sequence). V lost 6 bases and J lost 1, with 15 bases in between. The CDR3 spans 15 residues. CDR3 amino acids: CASSDMGLRNTEAFF. In DNA form, the CDR3 reads TGTGCCAGTAGCGATATGGGACTCCGGAACACTGAAGCTTTCTTT.

CDR3 in DNA: TGTGCCATCGCAGGACAGGGGGACACAGATACGCAGTATTTT. Translating gives CAIAGQGDTDTQYF. The rearrangement links TRBV10-3 to TRBJ2-3; 10 bases fit TRBD1. This CDR3 comprises 14 residues. Trimming cost V 8 bases and J 2 bases; bases outside gene matches: 4. Germline CDR1 ENHRY, CDR2 SYGVKD.

This chain uses TRBV7-2 with TRBJ2-5, with D maybe TRBD1 (5 bases). CDR1 and CDR2 from the germline V gene are SGHTA and FQGNSA. V lost 3 bases and J lost 2, with 16 bases in between. The CDR3 consists of 16 residues. CDR3 in DNA: TGTGCCAGCAGCTTGGGGCCCCCGAATTGGCAAGAGACCCAGTACTTC. This encodes CASSLGPPNWQETQYF.

This clone was seen a few times. The chain has TRBV5-1 and TRBJ1-1; no reliable D call. Germline assignment: CDR1 SGHRS and CDR2 YFSETQ. The CDR3 is 14 amino acids. Trimming removed 1 base from V and 1 base from J, with 8 bases in between. Written as DNA, the CDR3 is TGCGCCAGCAGCTTGTATGGGGAGAACACTGAAGCTTTCTTT. Protein product: CASSLYGENTEAFF.

The CDR3 DNA follows: TGTGCCAGCAGCTTAGGGGCAGGGGGCATCTACGAGCAGTACTTC. The encoded protein is CASSLGAGGIYEQYF. The genes are TRBV11-3 and TRBJ2-7; 8 bases fit TRBD1. CDR1 is SGHNT, CDR2 YENEEA, per germline. J gave up 3 bases and V 1 base, and 5 bases lay outside the gene matches. The CDR3 extends over 15 amino acids.

V gene TRBV9 combines with J gene TRBJ2-1; D is unresolved. This CDR3 contains 16 residues. CDR1 is SGDLS, CDR2 YYNGEE, per germline. Trimming stripped 0 bases from V and 4 bases from J, with 14 bases between. Here the CDR3 reads CASSVGGRLGYNEQFF. CDR3 coding DNA: TGTGCCAGCAGCGTAGGGGGTCGTCTGGGTTACAATGAGCAGTTCTTC.

V gene TRBV6-5 combines with J gene TRBJ1-6; TRBD1 matches at 7 bases. This CDR3 contains 16 residues. Germline V CDR1 and CDR2: MNHEY, SVGAGI. J gave up 8 bases and V 1 base, and 8 bases lay outside the gene matches. DNA for the CDR3: TGTGCCAGCAGTTACTTTCCAGGGGGTAAAGATTCACCCCTCCACTTT. Protein product: CASSYFPGGKDSPLHF.

This clone turned up a few times. The chain carries TRBV25-1 and TRBJ2-3, with a possible D match to TRBD1 (5 bases). CDR3 size: 15 residues. The V and J ends lost 6 bases and 3 bases respectively, with 16 bases between them. The V gene's germline CDR1 is MGHDK and CDR2 SYGVNS. The CDR3 DNA reads as TGTGCCAGCAGGCCCCTCAGGGCCTCAACAGATACGCAGTATTTT. Its translation is CASRPLRASTDTQYF.

CDR3 DNA sequence: TGTGCCAGTAGTTCTCCCCCGGGTACAGGGCGGCGCAATCAGCCCCAGCATTTT. Its protein is CASSSPPGTGRRNQPQHF. The chain is built from TRBV19 and TRBJ1-5; perhaps TRBD1 as D (6 bases). Germline lookup yields CDR1 LNHDA and CDR2 SQIVND (reference sequence). Trimming shortened V by 5 bases and J by 2 bases, and 22 bases separated the two germline ends. The CDR3 has 18 amino acids. Combining the CDR3 with reference TRBV19 and TRBJ1-5 gives the whole variable domain DGGITQSPKYLFRKEGQNVTLSCEQNLNHDAMYWYRQDPGQGLRLIYYSQIVNDFQKGDIAEGYSVSREKKESFPLTVTSAQKNPTAFYLCASSSPPGTGRRNQPQHFGDGTRLSIL.

This clone was recorded only once. CDR3 loop: CASSRSGPNQPQHF. CDR3 nucleotides: TGCGCCAGCAGCCGCTCAGGCCCCAATCAGCCCCAGCATTTT. This chain uses TRBV4-3 with TRBJ1-5; D unresolved. The germline V gene has CDR1 LGHNA and CDR2 YSLEER. This CDR3 contains 14 residues. The ends were cut back, 4 bases at V and 3 bases at J, with 10 bases in the middle.

V usage is TRBV4-3 and J usage is TRBJ1-6; D might be TRBD1 (5 bases). The CDR3 length is 15 residues. The ends were cut back, 1 base at V and 9 bases at J, with 13 bases in the middle. The germline V gene has CDR1 LGHNA and CDR2 YSLEER. CDR3 coding DNA: TGCGCCAGCAGCCAAGTGGACATGTCAAGTTCACCCCTCCACTTT. Its protein is CASSQVDMSSSPLHF.

This rearrangement joins TRBV10-3 to TRBJ2-3; 7 nucleotides line up with TRBD2. CDR1 is ENHRY and CDR2 is SYGVKD in the germline V gene. The CDR3 covers 16 residues. V trimming: 5 bases; J trimming: 0 bases; junction bases outside the gene matches: 8. For the CDR3, the DNA is TGTGCCATCAGTCTCGGGACTACCTCTAGCACAGATACGCAGTATTTT. Its translation: CAISLGTTSSTDTQYF.

In its sample, this clone is medium-sized (0.01 to 0.1%). The V call is TRBV10-3, the J call TRBJ1-2; 8 bases match TRBD1. The germline V gene encodes CDR1 ENHRY and CDR2 SYGVKD. Trimming cost V 4 bases and J 1 base; bases outside gene matches: 5. CDR3 length equals 15 residues. The CDR3 sequence is CAISANRGVNYGYTF. CDR3 nucleotides: TGTGCCATCAGTGCTAACAGGGGGGTTAACTATGGCTACACCTTC.

This clone was counted a few times. This rearrangement joins TRBV19 to TRBJ2-7, with 10 positions matching TRBD2. After removal of 4 bases from V and 6 bases from J, the junction contained 6 bases not matched to a gene. CDR1 LNHDA and CDR2 SQIVND come from the germline V gene (reference sequence). The CDR3 loop spans 14 amino acids. The chain's CDR3 is CASSTTSGALEQYF. CDR3 DNA: TGTGCCAGTAGTACCACTAGCGGGGCCCTCGAGCAGTACTTC.

The chain links TRBV4-2 to TRBJ1-2; D perhaps matches TRBD1 (5 bases). Trimming left V 0 bases short and J 4 bases short, with 21 bases between. The CDR3 totals 18 residues. The germline V gene has CDR1 LGHNA and CDR2 YNFKEQ. The chain's CDR3 is CASSQDRAGLRSFYGYTF. The CDR3 DNA follows: TGTGCCAGCAGCCAAGATCGGGCAGGGCTGAGGTCCTTCTATGGCTACACCTTC.

This clone was seen more than once but under ten times. The CDR3 DNA sequence: TGTGCCAGCAGTGAAGCGGGGATTACAACTAATGAAAAACTGTTTTTT. Translated: CASSEAGITTNEKLFF. J is TRBJ1-4 and V is TRBV6-1; D is undetermined. Trimming removed 0 bases from V and 0 bases from J, with 8 bases in between. The CDR3 contains 16 residues. The germline CDR1 and CDR2 sequences are MNHNS and SASEGT.

The CDR3 DNA sequence: TGTGCCAGCAGTGCTGGGGCTAGGACTGAAGCTTTCTTT. Encoded protein: CASSAGARTEAFF. The chain combines TRBV6-4 with TRBJ1-1; maybe TRBD1 (5 bases). V was trimmed by 4 bases and J by 5 bases, leaving 11 bases between them. The germline V gene has CDR1 MRHNA and CDR2 SNTAGT. The CDR3 is 13 amino acids.

V and J are TRBV10-3 and TRBJ2-5, with D perhaps matching TRBD1 (5 bases). CDR1 and CDR2 from the germline V gene are ENHRY and SYGVKD. This CDR3 is built from 11 residues. The V end was cut by 6 bases, the J end by 5 bases, with 7 bases between. The CDR3 region is CAISQGETQYF. CDR3 DNA sequence: TGTGCCATCAGCCAGGGTGAGACCCAGTACTTC.

The chain joins TRBV27 to TRBJ2-3; perhaps TRBD2 as D (5 bases). V lost 1 base and J 2 bases, leaving 10 bases between the germline ends. The CDR3 runs 15 residues. Germline V gene lookup returns CDR1 MNHEY and CDR2 SMNVEV (reference sequence). The CDR3 here is CASSLWRATTDTQYF. In DNA form, the CDR3 reads TGTGCCAGCAGTTTATGGCGGGCTACCACAGATACGCAGTATTTT.

The chain employs TRBV6-4 and TRBJ1-5; D is undetermined. Germline V lookup: CDR1 MRHNA, CDR2 SNTAGT. The CDR3 is made up of 13 amino acids. V gave up 6 bases and J gave up 3 bases, with 9 bases separating them. The CDR3 DNA reads TGTGCCAGCAGCCGGGATCCCAATCAGCCCCAGCATTTT. It encodes CASSRDPNQPQHF.

The chain uses TRBV11-2 and TRBJ2-2, with a possible D match to TRBD2 (6 bases). Germline V CDR1 and CDR2: SGHAT, FQNNGV. CDR3 length equals 17 residues. Trimming cost V 0 bases and J 6 bases, with 17 bases left between them. CDR3 sequence reads: CASSLEGGHASPGELFF. The CDR3 DNA reads as TGTGCCAGCAGCTTAGAGGGAGGACACGCCAGCCCCGGGGAGCTGTTTTTT.

The CDR3 reads CASSTPRTGAYEQYF. In DNA, the CDR3 is TGTGCCAGCAGTACACCCCGGACAGGGGCCTACGAGCAGTACTTC. The V and J genes are TRBV6-5 and TRBJ2-7; 9 positions agree with TRBD1. Germline assignment: CDR1 MNHEY and CDR2 SVGAGI. The CDR3 extends over 15 amino acids. The ends lost 5 bases at V and 2 bases at J; junction bases unmatched: 7.